Each of the 20 T cell receptor beta chains below was sequenced from the same sample in a study of T cell changes during pregnancy in multiple sclerosis. Clones were read by immunoSEQ multiplex PCR, and TCRdb kept only the in-frame ones, dropping some. This table holds 110,000 or so clones, roughly 92% found once. Material: peripheral blood, obtained before pregnancy. These receptors were taken from a female donor with multiple sclerosis, enrolled in a pregnancy study.

The chain joins TRBV4-1 to TRBJ2-1, with TRBD2 identical over 9 bases. The V gene's germline CDR1 is MGHRA and CDR2 YSYEKL. This CDR3 has 18 residues. V was pared by 3 bases and J by 8 bases, with 17 bases of the junction left unmatched. DNA for the CDR3: TGCGCCAGCAGCCATAACCCTAGCGGGAAGGGTTCTACACATGAGCAGTTCTTC. This sequence encodes CASSHNPSGKGSTHEQFF.

The V and J genes are TRBV11-2 and TRBJ1-5; D perhaps matches TRBD1 (5 bases). CDR3 length: 15 residues. Germline CDR1 is SGHAT and CDR2 is FQNNGV. Trimming pared 5 bases from V and 5 bases from J, leaving 16 bases between. CDR3 loop: CASSKRAGSDQPQHF. For the CDR3, the DNA is TGTGCCAGCAGCAAAAGGGCAGGGTCCGATCAGCCCCAGCATTTT.

The gene calls are TRBV6-1 and TRBJ2-1; TRBD2 is a possible D gene (6 bases). The CDR3 has 16 residues. Germline CDR1 reads MNHNS; CDR2 reads SASEGT. The germline V and J ends were trimmed by 2 bases and 4 bases, with 15 bases remaining between them. CDR3 sequence reads: CASSERRSGLYNEQFF. In DNA form, the CDR3 reads TGTGCCAGCAGTGAACGTAGGAGCGGGCTATACAATGAGCAGTTCTTC.

The CDR3 nucleotides are TGTGCCAGCAGTTTAGCTGACAGGGATTATCAGCCCCAGCATTTT. Its protein product is CASSLADRDYQPQHF. This rearrangement joins TRBV28 to TRBJ1-5, with TRBD1 matching 7 bases. This CDR3 is 15 amino acids long. The V and J ends lost 2 bases and 5 bases, in that order; junction bases with no gene match: 6. Germline V gene data show CDR1 as MDHEN and CDR2 as SYDVKM.

The V gene is TRBV29-1, the J gene TRBJ1-2; D call uncertain. The CDR3 has 13 amino acids. The germline CDR1 and CDR2 sequences are SQVTM and ANQGSEA. Trimming left V 4 bases short and J 2 bases short, with 11 bases between. For the CDR3, the DNA is TGCAGCGTTGTTCGGGAAGGAAACTATGGCTACACCTTC. Amino acid sequence: CSVVREGNYGYTF. Based on the CDR3 plus reference TRBV29-1 and TRBJ1-2, the full variable domain is SAVISQKPSRDICQRGTSLTIQCQVDSQVTMMFWYRQQPGQSLTLIATANQGSEATYESGFVIDKFPISRPNLTFSTLTVSNMSPEDSSIYLCSVVREGNYGYTFGSGTRLTVV.

This chain connects TRBV2 to TRBJ1-2; D not certain. The CDR3 is made up of 14 amino acids. V shed 3 bases and J shed 0 bases, with 8 bases lying between them. CDR1 and CDR2 from the germline V gene are SNHLY and FYNNEI. The CDR3 sequence is CASSDSGSNYGYTF. CDR3 nucleotides: TGTGCCAGCAGTGACTCCGGGTCTAACTATGGCTACACCTTC.

V gene TRBV11-2 combines with J gene TRBJ2-1; 7 bases map to TRBD1. Trimming cost V 3 bases and J 5 bases; bases outside gene matches: 4. From germline, CDR1 is SGHAT and CDR2 FQNNGV. There are 14 residues in the CDR3. The CDR3: CASSFWDSDNEQFF. CDR3 coding DNA: TGTGCCAGCAGCTTCTGGGACAGCGACAATGAGCAGTTCTTC.

V and J are TRBV6-6 and TRBJ1-2; 7 bases map to TRBD1. The CDR3 spans 14 residues. Germline V CDR1 and CDR2: MNHNY, SVGAGI (reference sequence). Unmatched junction bases numbered 10, after V lost 7 bases and J lost 5 bases. CDR3 coding DNA: TGTGCCAGCACCCCAAGACAGGGACCTTATGGCTACACCTTC. It codes for CASTPRQGPYGYTF.

The chain is built from TRBV18 and TRBJ2-7; D unresolved. Germline CDR1 reads KGHSH; CDR2 reads LQKENI. The CDR3 runs to 14 residues. Trimming cost V 0 bases and J 1 base, with 7 bases left between them. CDR3 residues: CASSPPWQSYEQYF. CDR3 DNA sequence: TGTGCCAGCTCACCACCGTGGCAGTCCTACGAGCAGTACTTC.

This chain links TRBV5-6 with TRBJ1-2; D is undetermined. Trimming left V 0 bases short and J 8 bases short, with 14 bases between. CDR3 length: 14 amino acids. Germline-derived CDR1 and CDR2 are SGHDT and YYEEEE. CDR3 DNA sequence: TGTGCCAGCAGCTTGGAGTCAGGTTCCTGGGGCTACACCTTC. Amino acids: CASSLESGSWGYTF.

The chain combines TRBV28 with TRBJ2-7, with 14 positions matching TRBD2. J gave up 3 bases and V 2 bases, and 12 bases lay outside the gene matches. The CDR3 has 19 amino acids. Germline CDR1 reads MDHEN; CDR2 reads SYDVKM. DNA of the CDR3: TGTGCCAGCAGTTTACTCGGACTAGCGGGAGGAAAAGCCGGCTACGAGCAGTACTTC. It yields the protein CASSLLGLAGGKAGYEQYF.

J is TRBJ1-2 and V is TRBV6-6; the D is unclear. The ends were cut back, 5 bases at V and 8 bases at J, with 12 bases in the middle. CDR3 length: 12 amino acids. Germline V gene data show CDR1 as MNHNY and CDR2 as SVGAGI (reference sequence). Here the CDR3 DNA reads TGTGCCAGCAGTCTTCACCGGGAGGGCTACACCTTC. Its protein product is CASSLHREGYTF.

V is TRBV7-6 and J is TRBJ2-5; tentatively, D is TRBD2 (6 bases). Germline CDR1 and CDR2: SGHVS and FNYEAQ. V lost 6 bases to trimming and J lost 3 bases, with 11 bases between them. CDR3 length: 13 amino acids. CDR3 amino acids: CASRRTGEETQYF. CDR3 in DNA: TGTGCCAGCAGACGGACGGGGGAAGAGACCCAGTACTTC.

The rearrangement links TRBV30 to TRBJ1-5; 9 bases map to TRBD1. Germline V gives CDR1 GTSNPN, CDR2 SVGIG (reference sequence). The CDR3 covers 13 residues. Trimming removed 5 bases from V and 3 bases from J; junction bases left unmatched: 2. CDR3: CAWDRGNNQPQHF. CDR3 nucleotides: TGTGCCTGGGACAGGGGGAACAATCAGCCCCAGCATTTT.

The chain recombines TRBV9 with TRBJ1-1; no clear D. V gave up 0 bases and J gave up 1 base, with 7 bases separating them. Per the germline V gene, CDR1 is SGDLS and CDR2 is YYNGEE. The CDR3 sequence is 14 residues long. The CDR3 here is CASSVASGNTEAFF. CDR3 DNA: TGTGCCAGCAGCGTAGCTTCAGGGAACACTGAAGCTTTCTTT.

The V gene is TRBV7-2, the J gene TRBJ1-3; a possible D gene is TRBD1 (6 bases). Deletions cut 3 bases from V and 7 bases from J, with 16 bases between. The CDR3 length is 15 residues. Per the germline V gene, CDR1 is SGHTA and CDR2 is FQGNSA. The chain's CDR3 is CASSFGTGSANTIYF. The CDR3 DNA follows: TGTGCCAGCAGCTTCGGTACAGGGTCGGCTAACACCATATATTTT. Together with reference TRBV7-2 and TRBJ1-3, the CDR3 gives the full variable domain: GAGVSQSPSNKVTEKGKDVELRCDPISGHTALYWYRQSLGQGLEFLIYFQGNSAPDKSGLPSDRFSAERTGGSVSTLTIQRTQQEDSAVYLCASSFGTGSANTIYFGEGSWLTVV.

V usage is TRBV6-1 and J usage is TRBJ1-2, with TRBD1 as a possible D gene (5 bases). Trimming removed 9 bases from V and 8 bases from J, with 13 bases in between. The CDR3 has 11 residues. In germline, CDR1 is MNHNS, CDR2 SASEGT. CDR3 protein: CARGRMGGYTF. The CDR3 DNA sequence: TGTGCCAGGGGGCGCATGGGAGGCTACACCTTC.

The chain recombines TRBV6-1 with TRBJ1-5; 7 bases match TRBD1. Germline CDR1 is MNHNS and CDR2 is SASEGT. V was pared by 4 bases and J by 5 bases, with 8 bases of the junction left unmatched. This CDR3 contains 15 residues. The CDR3: CASSVFPDRDQPQHF. CDR3 sequence (DNA): TGTGCCAGCAGTGTCTTCCCCGACAGGGATCAGCCCCAGCATTTT.

The chain recombines TRBV6-1 with TRBJ2-2, with 9 bases matching TRBD1. J gave up 6 bases and V 4 bases, and 6 bases lay outside the gene matches. Germline values: CDR1 MNHNS, CDR2 SASEGT. CDR3 length: 15 amino acids. CDR3 sequence (DNA): TGTGCCAGCAGTGTCCGGGACAGGGCGCCCGGGGAGCTGTTTTTT. Residues: CASSVRDRAPGELFF.

The V gene is TRBV28, the J gene TRBJ1-5, with 8 bases fitting TRBD1. V was clipped by 4 bases and J by 3 bases; unmatched bases: 2. Germline CDR1 and CDR2: MDHEN and SYDVKM. The CDR3 is 14 amino acids. The chain's CDR3 is CASSWTGYNQPQHF. DNA of the CDR3: TGTGCCAGCAGTTGGACAGGGTACAATCAGCCCCAGCATTTT. Full variable domain (missing parts from reference TRBV28 and TRBJ1-5): DVKVTQSSRYLVKRTGEKVFLECVQDMDHENMFWYRQDPGLGLRLIYFSYDVKMKEKGDIPEGYSVSREKKERFSLILESASTNQTSMYLCASSWTGYNQPQHFGDGTRLSIL.